The present T cell receptor (beta chain) was sequenced within a study of blood T cells in healthy people across ages. This CDR3 spans 16 amino acids. Germline CDR1 LGHDT, CDR2 YNNKEL (reference sequence). V was clipped by 6 bases and J by 2 bases, with 17 bases between them. The sample providers were healthy Caucasian people from Russia, aged about 6 to 90. Study outcomes and limitations: Roughly linear declines in TCR beta diversity per million T cells occurred with age.

Details on this clonotype: Its target is not known.

Together with a sample-barcoded 5' primer, a J-beta primer mix was included in a second PCR lasting roughly 6 to 12 cycles. TCRdb re-called the 5' RACE reads through MiXCR, storing one row per CDR3 protein. This table holds more than 500,000 distinct CDR3 sequences, about 29% found once. These data were likewise used in another study, on T cells of mothers and their children. From that paper: Mothers and children who were related shared slightly more overlap than unrelated pairs, but not significantly more.

This chain uses TRBV3-1 with TRBJ2-1, with no clear D. Sequenced: blood. The receptor was isolated from a boy aged 2 to 10 in good health. The CDR3 region has the DNA TGTGCCAGCAGTTACTCCATTACGGCCACCTACAATGAGCAGTTCTTC. It yields the protein CASSYSITATYNEQFF.